This entry is about one T cell receptor (beta chain). The antigen is undetermined. The sample contains more than one DNA sequence encoding this CDR3. Only in-frame clones appear in the TCRdb table, and some are missing; sequencing was by immunoSEQ multiplex PCR. The repertoire consists of about 70,000 clones, with about 84% occurring once and the leading ten covering roughly 4.7%. These data originate in a study of OX40 agonist ivuxolimab in advanced cancers. Study as a whole: The dose of intravenous ivuxolimab that patients received every 2 weeks ranged from 0.01 to 10 mg/kg. Study outcomes and limitations: Blood T cells, both CD4+ and CD8+, expanded clonally by week 6 at 0.1 to 3.0 mg/kg.

Between the trimmed V and J ends, which lost 2 bases and 5 bases, there was a span of 7 bases. Per the germline V gene, CDR1 is SGHNT and CDR2 is YENEEA. The CDR3 contains 14 residues. This sequence was found in an adult with an advanced solid tumor such as melanoma, head and neck, liver or kidney cancer. This rearrangement joins TRBV11-3 to TRBJ1-6; D unclear. The sample was CD4+ or CD8+ T cells sorted from blood, taken in a trial of the OX40 agonist ivuxolimab. The CDR3 is CASSLTGNNSPLHF. CDR3 nucleotide sequence: TGTGCCAGCAGCTTAACGGGAAATAATTCACCCCTCCACTTT.